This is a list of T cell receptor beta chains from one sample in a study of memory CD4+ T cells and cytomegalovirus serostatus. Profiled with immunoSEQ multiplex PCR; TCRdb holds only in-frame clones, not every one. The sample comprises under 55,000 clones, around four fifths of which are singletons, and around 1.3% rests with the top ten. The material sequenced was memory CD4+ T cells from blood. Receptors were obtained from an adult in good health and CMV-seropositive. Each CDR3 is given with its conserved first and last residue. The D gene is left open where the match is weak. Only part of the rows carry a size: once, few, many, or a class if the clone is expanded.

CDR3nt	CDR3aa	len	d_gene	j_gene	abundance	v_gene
TGTGCCAGCTCACCGGACAGGGAGAACATTCAGTACTTC	CASSPDRENIQYF	13	TRBD1	TRBJ2-4	.	TRBV18
TGCGCCAGCAGCCAAGATCCTCAGGCATACCGCGAGCAGTACTTC	CASSQDPQAYREQYF	15	.	TRBJ2-7	few	TRBV4-1
TGTGCCAGCAGCCAAGGGACAGGGGGCGCGTCCTATAATTCACCCCTCCACTTT	CASSQGTGGASYNSPLHF	18	TRBD1	TRBJ1-6	once	TRBV5-6
TGTGCCAGCAGCTTTGGTGGGGGCCAACCCTACGAGCAGTACTTC	CASSFGGGQPYEQYF	15	.	TRBJ2-7	.	TRBV7-2
TGCGCCAGCAGCTTCCTACCCAGTCAGCCCAACTACTATGGCTACACCTTC	CASSFLPSQPNYYGYTF	17	.	TRBJ1-2	few	TRBV5-1
TGTGCCAGCAGCTCGACGGGGAACTATGGCTACACCTTC	CASSSTGNYGYTF	13	.	TRBJ1-2	medium-sized	TRBV28
TGCGCCAGCAGCCAAGGACTAGCCTACAATGAGCAGTTCTTC	CASSQGLAYNEQFF	14	.	TRBJ2-1	.	TRBV4-3
TGTGCCAGCAGCCATCCTGACAGCTATGGCTACACCTTC	CASSHPDSYGYTF	13	.	TRBJ1-2	.	TRBV4-2
TGTGCCAGCAGCTCCCGACAGGGTGGGAATTCACCCCTCCACTTT	CASSSRQGGNSPLHF	15	TRBD1	TRBJ1-6	.	TRBV7-2
TGTGCCAGCAGTTACTCCTTTGCAGTAGAAAAACTGTTTTTT	CASSYSFAVEKLFF	14	.	TRBJ1-4	.	TRBV6-5
TGTGCCAGCAGGTCTGGGACTAGCGGGAGTCTGACCGGGGAGCTGTTTTTT	CASRSGTSGSLTGELFF	17	TRBD2	TRBJ2-2	.	TRBV7-9
TGTGCCAGCAGCTTCTATGCCTCCTATAATTCACCCCTCCACTTT	CASSFYASYNSPLHF	15	.	TRBJ1-6	.	TRBV7-8
TGCAGCGTTGAACTAGGAGGGACCCAGTACTTC	CSVELGGTQYF	11	.	TRBJ2-5	once	TRBV29-1
TGTGCCAGTACCCGACAGGGACACTATGGCTACACCTTC	CASTRQGHYGYTF	13	TRBD1	TRBJ1-2	.	TRBV19
TGTGCCAGCAGCCCCCGGGAGTCCGGGGGCTATGGCTACACCTTC	CASSPRESGGYGYTF	15	.	TRBJ1-2	.	TRBV7-9
TGTGCCAGTAGTATAGGGACAGCGAACACTGAAGCTTTCTTT	CASSIGTANTEAFF	14	.	TRBJ1-1	.	TRBV19
TGTGCCAGCAGCTTAGGGGTAGGGACCGGGGAGCTGTTTTTT	CASSLGVGTGELFF	14	.	TRBJ2-2	.	TRBV7-2
TGTGCCAGCAGCGCGACCGTGGACACGACCGGGGGCTACACCTTC	CASSATVDTTGGYTF	15	.	TRBJ1-2	few	TRBV9
TGTGCCAGCAGACCCGGGACAGGCCTAGGCTACACCTTC	CASRPGTGLGYTF	13	TRBD1	TRBJ1-2	.	TRBV6-5
TGTGCCAGCAGCGATTACGGACTGCAGACAGAGACCCAGTACTTC	CASSDYGLQTETQYF	15	.	TRBJ2-5	.	TRBV7-2
TGTGCCAGCAGCCGCAGGGAAACCGGGGAGCTGTTTTTT	CASSRRETGELFF	13	.	TRBJ2-2	once	TRBV7-6
TGTGCCAGCAGCTTCCTCCTTCCCAACAATGAGCAGTTCTTC	CASSFLLPNNEQFF	14	.	TRBJ2-1	few	TRBV5-4